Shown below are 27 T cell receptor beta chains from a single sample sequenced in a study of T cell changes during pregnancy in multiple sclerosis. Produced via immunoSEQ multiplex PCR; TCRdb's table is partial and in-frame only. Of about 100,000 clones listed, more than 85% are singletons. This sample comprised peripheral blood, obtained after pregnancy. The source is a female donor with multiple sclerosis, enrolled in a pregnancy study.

This CDR3 reads CAWSVKAGNQPQHF. The CDR3 DNA is TGTGCCTGGAGTGTGAAGGCGGGGAATCAGCCCCAGCATTTT. The rearrangement uses TRBV30 and TRBJ1-5; D not certain. V lost 0 bases to trimming and J lost 4 bases, with 10 bases between them. CDR3 length: 14 amino acids. Germline CDR1 GTSNPN, CDR2 SVGIG (reference sequence).

DNA for the CDR3: TGTGCCAGCAGCCAAGCCCCCTTCGGGAGGGCTAATAATTCACCCCTCCACTTT. It specifies CASSQAPFGRANNSPLHF. J is TRBJ1-6 and V is TRBV14; D is uncertain. Germline V lookup: CDR1 SGHDN, CDR2 FVKESK. This CDR3 contains 18 residues. Trimming took off 1 base at V and 5 bases at J, with 18 bases between the two ends.

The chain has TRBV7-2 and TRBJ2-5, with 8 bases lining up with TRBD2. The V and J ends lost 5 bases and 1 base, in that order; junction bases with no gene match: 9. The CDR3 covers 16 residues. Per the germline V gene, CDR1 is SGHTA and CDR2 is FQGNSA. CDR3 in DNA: TGTGCCAGCAGCGCTCTGGGGCGGGGGGCCCAAGAGACCCAGTACTTC. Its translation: CASSALGRGAQETQYF.

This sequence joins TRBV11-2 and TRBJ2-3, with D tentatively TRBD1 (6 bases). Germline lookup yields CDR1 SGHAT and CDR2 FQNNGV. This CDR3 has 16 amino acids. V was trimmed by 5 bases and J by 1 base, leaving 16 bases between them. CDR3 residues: CASSINRVRGTDTQYF. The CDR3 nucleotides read TGTGCCAGCAGCATAAACAGGGTACGAGGCACAGATACGCAGTATTTT.

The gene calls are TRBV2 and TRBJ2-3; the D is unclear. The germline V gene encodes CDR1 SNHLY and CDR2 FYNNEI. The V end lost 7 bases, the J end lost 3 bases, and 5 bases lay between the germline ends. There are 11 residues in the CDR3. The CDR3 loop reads CASTRTDTQYF. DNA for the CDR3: TGTGCCAGCACGCGGACAGATACGCAGTATTTT.

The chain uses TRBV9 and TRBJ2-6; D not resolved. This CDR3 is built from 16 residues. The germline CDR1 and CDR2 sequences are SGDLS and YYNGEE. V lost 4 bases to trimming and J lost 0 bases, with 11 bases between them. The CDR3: CASSFSRSSGANVLTF. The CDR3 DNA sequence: TGTGCCAGCAGCTTCTCACGGAGCTCTGGGGCCAACGTCCTGACTTTC.

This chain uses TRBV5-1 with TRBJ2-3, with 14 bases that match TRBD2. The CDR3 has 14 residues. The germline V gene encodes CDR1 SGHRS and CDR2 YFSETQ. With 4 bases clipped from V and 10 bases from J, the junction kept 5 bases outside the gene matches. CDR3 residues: CASSLGTSGGSQYF. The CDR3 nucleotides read TGCGCCAGCAGCCTCGGGACTAGCGGGGGCTCGCAGTATTTT.

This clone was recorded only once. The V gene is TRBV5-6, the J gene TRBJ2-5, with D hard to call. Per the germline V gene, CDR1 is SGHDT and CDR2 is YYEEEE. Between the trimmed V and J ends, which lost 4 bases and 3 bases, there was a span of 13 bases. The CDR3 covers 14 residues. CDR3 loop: CASSQPQTEETQYF. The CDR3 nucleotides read TGTGCCAGCAGCCAACCACAAACCGAAGAGACCCAGTACTTC.

CDR3 loop: CASRSALDFPYEQYF. The CDR3 DNA reads TGTGCCAGCAGAAGCGCATTGGACTTCCCTTACGAGCAGTACTTC. The chain couples TRBV27 to TRBJ2-7, with D maybe TRBD2 (5 bases). CDR3 size: 15 residues. Trimming removed 6 bases from V and 4 bases from J, with 19 bases in between. Germline assignment: CDR1 MNHEY and CDR2 SMNVEV (reference sequence).

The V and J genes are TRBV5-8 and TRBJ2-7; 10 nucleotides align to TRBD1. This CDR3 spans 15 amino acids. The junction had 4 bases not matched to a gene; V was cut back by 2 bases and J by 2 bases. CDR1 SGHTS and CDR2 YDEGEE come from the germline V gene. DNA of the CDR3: TGTGCCAGCAGCTTACCGGGACAGGGGACCTACGAGCAGTACTTC. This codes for CASSLPGQGTYEQYF.

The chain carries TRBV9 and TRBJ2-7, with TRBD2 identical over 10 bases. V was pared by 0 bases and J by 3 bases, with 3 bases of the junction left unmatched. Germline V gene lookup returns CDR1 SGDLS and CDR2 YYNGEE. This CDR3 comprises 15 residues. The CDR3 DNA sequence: TGTGCCAGCAGCGTAGGTCGACTAGCGGGCTACGAGCAGTACTTC. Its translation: CASSVGRLAGYEQYF.

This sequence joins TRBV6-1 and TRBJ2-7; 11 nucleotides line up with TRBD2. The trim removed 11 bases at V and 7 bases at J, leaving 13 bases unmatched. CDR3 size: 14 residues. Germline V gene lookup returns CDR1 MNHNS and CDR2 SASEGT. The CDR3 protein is CALTSGGDVWEQYF. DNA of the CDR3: TGTGCCCTAACTAGCGGGGGAGATGTTTGGGAGCAGTACTTC.

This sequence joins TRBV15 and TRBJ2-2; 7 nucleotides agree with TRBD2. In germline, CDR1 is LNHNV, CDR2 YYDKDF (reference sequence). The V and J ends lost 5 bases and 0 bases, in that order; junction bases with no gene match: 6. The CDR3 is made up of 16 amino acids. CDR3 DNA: TGTGCCACCAGCTTTACTCTAGCGGCGAACACCGGGGAGCTGTTTTTT. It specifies CATSFTLAANTGELFF.

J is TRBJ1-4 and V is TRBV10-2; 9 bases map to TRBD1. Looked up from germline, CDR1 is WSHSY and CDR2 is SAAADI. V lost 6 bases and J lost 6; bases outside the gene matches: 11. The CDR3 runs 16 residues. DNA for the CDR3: TGCGCCAGCAGACCCGACAGGGGGAATGAGTATGAAAAACTGTTTTTT. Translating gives CASRPDRGNEYEKLFF.

In DNA, the CDR3 is TGCGCCAGCAGCCAAACAGGGGGAGAGACCCAGTACTTC. It specifies CASSQTGGETQYF. The chain carries TRBV4-1 and TRBJ2-5; TRBD1 aligns across 8 bases. CDR1 MGHRA and CDR2 YSYEKL come from the germline V gene. J lost 4 bases, V lost 2 bases, and 0 bases had no gene match. This CDR3 has 13 residues.

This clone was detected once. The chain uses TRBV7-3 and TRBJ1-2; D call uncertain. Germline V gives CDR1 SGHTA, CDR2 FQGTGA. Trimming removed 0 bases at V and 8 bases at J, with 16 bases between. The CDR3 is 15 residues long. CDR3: CASSLTGSSPGGYTF. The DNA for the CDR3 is TGTGCCAGCAGCTTAACGGGGAGCAGCCCTGGGGGCTACACCTTC.

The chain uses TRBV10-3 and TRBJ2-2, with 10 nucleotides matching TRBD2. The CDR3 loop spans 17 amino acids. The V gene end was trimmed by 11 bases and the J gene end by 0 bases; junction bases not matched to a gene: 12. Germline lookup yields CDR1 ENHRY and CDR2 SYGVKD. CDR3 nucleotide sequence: TGTGCCTCCGGTTGGGGGCTAGCGGGGGCGAACACCGGGGAGCTGTTTTTT. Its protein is CASGWGLAGANTGELFF.

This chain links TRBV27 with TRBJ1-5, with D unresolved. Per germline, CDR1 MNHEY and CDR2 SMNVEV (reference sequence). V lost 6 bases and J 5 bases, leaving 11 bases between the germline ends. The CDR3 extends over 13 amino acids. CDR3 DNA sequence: TGTGCCAGCAGGGTGAACCGCGATCAGCCCCAGCATTTT. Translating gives CASRVNRDQPQHF.

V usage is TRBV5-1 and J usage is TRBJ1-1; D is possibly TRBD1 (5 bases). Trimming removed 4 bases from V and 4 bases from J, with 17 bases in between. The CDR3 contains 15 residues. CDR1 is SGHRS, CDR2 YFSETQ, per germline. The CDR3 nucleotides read TGCGCCAGCAGCCCCGGACAAAAAGTTAGCACTGAAGCTTTCTTT. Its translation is CASSPGQKVSTEAFF.

CDR3 sequence reads: CSVVQGGARNYGYTF. In DNA, the CDR3 is TGCAGCGTTGTTCAGGGGGGTGCGAGAAACTATGGCTACACCTTC. The genes are TRBV29-1 and TRBJ1-2; 7 positions agree with TRBD1. The CDR3 runs to 15 residues. Trimming at V came to 4 bases and at J to 2 bases, leaving 10 bases not matched to a gene. The germline V gene encodes CDR1 SQVTM and CDR2 ANQGSEA.

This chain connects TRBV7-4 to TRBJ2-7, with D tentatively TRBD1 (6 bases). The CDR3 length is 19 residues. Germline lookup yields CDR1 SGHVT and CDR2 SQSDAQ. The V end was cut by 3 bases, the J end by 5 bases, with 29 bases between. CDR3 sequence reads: CASSLKRDARDKARNEQYF. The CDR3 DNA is TGTGCCAGCAGCTTGAAAAGAGACGCCCGGGACAAGGCTAGGAACGAGCAGTACTTC.

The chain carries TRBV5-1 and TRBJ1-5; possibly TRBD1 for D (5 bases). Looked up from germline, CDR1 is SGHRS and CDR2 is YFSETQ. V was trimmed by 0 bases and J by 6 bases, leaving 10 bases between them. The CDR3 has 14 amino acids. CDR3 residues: CASSLGQGGQPQHF. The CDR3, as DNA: TGCGCCAGCAGCTTGGGGCAGGGCGGTCAGCCCCAGCATTTT.

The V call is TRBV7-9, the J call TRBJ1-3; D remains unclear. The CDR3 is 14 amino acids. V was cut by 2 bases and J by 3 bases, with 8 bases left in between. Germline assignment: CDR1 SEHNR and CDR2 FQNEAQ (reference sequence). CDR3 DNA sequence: TGTGCCAGCAGCTTACCTCTCTTTGGAAACACCATATATTTT. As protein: CASSLPLFGNTIYF.

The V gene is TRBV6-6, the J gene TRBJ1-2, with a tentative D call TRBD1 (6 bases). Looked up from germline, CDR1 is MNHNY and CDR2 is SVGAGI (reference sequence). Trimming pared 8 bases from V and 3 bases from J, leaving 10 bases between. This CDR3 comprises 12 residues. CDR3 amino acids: CASEPGDYGYTF. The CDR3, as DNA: TGTGCCAGCGAGCCAGGGGACTATGGCTACACCTTC.

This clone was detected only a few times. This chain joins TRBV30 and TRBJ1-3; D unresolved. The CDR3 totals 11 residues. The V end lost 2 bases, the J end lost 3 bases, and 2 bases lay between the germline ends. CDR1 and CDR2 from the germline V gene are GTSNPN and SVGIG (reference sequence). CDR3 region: CAWSYGNTIYF. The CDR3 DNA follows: TGTGCCTGGAGTTATGGAAACACCATATATTTT.

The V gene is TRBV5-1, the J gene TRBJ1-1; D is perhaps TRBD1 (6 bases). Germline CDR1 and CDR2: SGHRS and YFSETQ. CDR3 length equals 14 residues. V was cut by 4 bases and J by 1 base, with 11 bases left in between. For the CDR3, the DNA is TGCGCCAGCAGCGGGGGACATACGAACACTGAAGCTTTCTTT. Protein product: CASSGGHTNTEAFF.

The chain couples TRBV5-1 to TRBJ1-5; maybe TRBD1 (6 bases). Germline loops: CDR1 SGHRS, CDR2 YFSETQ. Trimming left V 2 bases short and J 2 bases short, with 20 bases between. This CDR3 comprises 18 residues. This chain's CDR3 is CASSLYPQTTGGNQPQHF. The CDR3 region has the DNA TGCGCCAGCAGCTTATACCCCCAGACGACAGGCGGCAATCAGCCCCAGCATTTT.